This TCR beta chain was documented in a study of T cells in localized non-small cell lung cancer (dated by TCRdb to 2019 to 2021). Background for the entire study: The study analyzed T cell repertoires of under 250 early-stage NSCLC patients, comparing tumors and uninvolved tumor-adjacent lungs. The mean age of the NSCLC patients was less than 70 years, with about 130 men and around 99 women. The cohort consisted of approximately 220 treatment-naive NSCLC patients whose localized lung tumors had been resected.

At diagnosis, tumor, uninvolved tumor-adjacent lung and peripheral blood were collected and then preserved as a mix of FFPE and fresh-frozen material. For TCR repertoire profiling, blood samples were analyzed as peripheral blood mononuclear cells. Taken from the germline V gene (reference sequence), the CDR1 and CDR2 loops are SGHKS and YYEKEE. Counted from cysteine to phenylalanine, this CDR3 has 13 amino acids. This entry keeps only the CDR3 DNA: 39 bases, framed from base 1. Clipping removes 4 bases from V and 6 bases from J, with 4 as the unmatched junction base count. The paper as a whole reports these results and caveats: Longer overall survival was associated with higher blood T cell density, whereas shorter survival was associated with higher adjacent-lung clonality. A median of around 60 of the top 100 tumor clones turned up in the paired uninvolved adjacent lung, and roughly 28 of those clones also ranked among the top 100 of that same adjacent lung. Uninvolved tumor-adjacent lung showed the highest T cell clonality, higher than tumor, which suggests more focused antigenic responses in the uninvolved tumor-adjacent lung. Because multi-region sequencing of the tumors was not done, intratumor heterogeneity could not be ruled out. Since the design was exploratory, TCR variables were selected using unadjusted p-values with no false-discovery rate correction.

This clone has only one observation. Its antigen remains unidentified. Per-base quality was not reported, and no clone a single base away is much larger than it. TCR beta CDR3 regions were sequenced from DNA using the immunoSEQ Assay. In the original analysis: T cell density was computed as TCR beta template counts normalized to usable DNA estimated by amplifying housekeeping genes. Richness was estimated using the preseqR package, with extrapolation to 400,000 templates for PBMC samples and to 120,000 templates for tissue samples. Clonality was defined by subtracting Pielou's evenness from one. Differential abundance testing on productive amino-acid clonotypes, with a minimum total count of 5 and an alpha of 0.1, was used to identify tissue-enriched TCRs. The Jaccard Index and the Morisita Overlap Index were used to measure how much the repertoires overlapped between compartments. GLIPH grouped TCR beta CDR3s together with public tetramer-defined viral CDR3s, and a viral motif had to include at least three viral sequences and show V-gene enrichment. TCRdb obtained this table from immuneACCESS and retained in-frame rearrangements with V and J assigned. These tables miss some clones; where compared with another copy, unresolved V genes account for less than half of the shortfall, and the remainder is unexplained. D and trimming come from the DNA, and the V and J calls and clone size come from that table. This sample comprises roughly 72,000 clones, approximately 87% of them detected only once. 21% of the sample is in the top ten clones.

The clonotype originates from a male donor at least 60 years old with stage III squamous cell lung carcinoma. The chain is assembled from TRBV5-5 and TRBJ2-1; TRBD1 aligns with 7 central bases. Sequencing used peripheral blood, obtained before any cancer treatment. The CDR3 protein: CASSPPGGNEQFF. The DNA is TGTGCCAGCAGCCCACCAGGGGGCAATGAGCAGTTCTTC.